This T cell receptor beta chain was documented in a study of OX40 agonist ivuxolimab in advanced cancers. Overall study context: Every 2 weeks, ivuxolimab was infused into the patients intravenously at between 0.01 and 10 mg/kg. Among those enrolled, mean age was approximately 60 years (range roughly 20 to 80) and 75% to 90% were male.

Study conclusions and caveats: Mean expanded clone counts were higher in CD8+ than CD4+ T cells.

As for this clone: Its antigen is currently unknown.

Profiling relied on immunoSEQ multiplex PCR, and the TCRdb table lists in-frame clones only, not all of them. Of tens of thousands of clones in the sample, approximately 85% are singletons; the top ten hold 0.35% to 0.5%. The trim removed 5 bases at V and 7 bases at J, leaving 5 bases unmatched. This CDR3 is 13 amino acids long. Germline CDR1 is MDHEN and CDR2 is SYDVKM. The source was CD4+ or CD8+ T cells sorted from blood, collected in a trial of the OX40 agonist ivuxolimab. The origin of this receptor is an adult with an advanced solid tumor such as melanoma, head and neck, liver or kidney cancer. The chain joins TRBV28 to TRBJ2-1, with 7 bases that match TRBD2. DNA for the CDR3: TGTGCCAGCAGTCGAGCGGGAACAAATGAGCAGTTCTTC. Encoded protein: CASSRAGTNEQFF.